This passage covers 19 T cell receptor beta chains from one sample sequenced in a study of blood T cells in healthy people across ages. For the second PCR, which ran for roughly 6 to 12 cycles, a sample-barcoded 5' primer and a J-beta primer mix were used. TCRdb reprocessed the 5' RACE reads with MiXCR, giving one entry per CDR3 protein. This table has some 1.4 million distinct CDR3 sequences, approximately 38% appearing once. Material for sequencing was blood. All receptors derive from a woman aged 18 to 35 in good health.

The rearrangement uses TRBV18 and TRBJ2-5; unclear D gene. Germline lookup yields CDR1 KGHSH and CDR2 LQKENI. The V and J ends lost 0 bases and 1 base respectively, with 9 bases between them. The CDR3 length is 15 residues. CDR3 sequence reads: CASSPPQRVQETQYF. CDR3 nucleotide sequence: TGTGCCAGCTCACCACCCCAACGGGTCCAAGAGACCCAGTACTTC. Based on the CDR3 plus reference TRBV18 and TRBJ2-5, the full variable domain is NAGVMQNPRHLVRRRGQEARLRCSPMKGHSHVYWYRQLPEEGLKFMVYLQKENIIDESGMPKERFSAEFPKEGPSILRIQQVVRGDSAAYFCASSPPQRVQETQYFGPGTRLLVL.

The rearrangement uses TRBV20-1 and TRBJ2-2, with 11 bases matching TRBD2. This CDR3 spans 15 amino acids. Germline V gives CDR1 DFQATT, CDR2 SNEGSKA (reference sequence). V shed 5 bases and J 5 bases; nucleotides not matched to a gene: 7. The CDR3 region is CSARSGGAGTGELFF. Written as DNA, the CDR3 is TGCAGTGCTCGTAGCGGGGGGGCCGGGACCGGGGAGCTGTTTTTT.

In this sample, this clonotype turned up a few times. The J gene is TRBJ2-7, the V gene TRBV4-1, with D possibly matching TRBD1 (5 bases). The CDR3 covers 17 residues. Between the trimmed V and J ends, which lost 2 bases and 0 bases, there was a span of 17 bases. Germline CDR1 MGHRA, CDR2 YSYEKL. The CDR3 here is CASSQSNWGPSSYEQYF. CDR3 in DNA: TGCGCCAGCAGCCAATCCAACTGGGGCCCGAGCTCCTACGAGCAGTACTTC.

This clonotype has only a few counts. This chain links TRBV6-1 with TRBJ2-1, with TRBD1 matching over 9 bases. The CDR3 is 15 amino acids. Germline CDR1 is MNHNS and CDR2 is SASEGT. J lost 6 bases, V lost 4 bases, and 7 bases had no gene match. The CDR3 DNA sequence: TGTGCCAGCAGTGGGGGACAGGGCCCCCTCAATGAGCAGTTCTTC. Encoded protein: CASSGGQGPLNEQFF.

About this clonotype itself: At one end the junction does not follow the germline gene, possibly because of a read error. The chain employs TRBV7-2 and TRBJ2-3; no clear D. This CDR3 contains 15 residues. Germline V gene lookup returns CDR1 SGHTA and CDR2 FQGNSA. CDR3 sequence: CASGFFSPGTDTQYF. CDR3 sequence (DNA): TGTGCCAGCGGCTTTTTTAGCCCAGGCACAGATACGCAGTATTTT.

Only a few counts were recorded for this clonotype. The chain employs TRBV4-2 and TRBJ2-5, with D hard to call. Per germline, CDR1 LGHNA and CDR2 YNFKEQ. Trimming took 0 bases from V and 2 from J, leaving 7 bases between them. This CDR3 contains 14 residues. CDR3 loop: CASSQEQQQETQYF. Here the CDR3 DNA reads TGTGCCAGCAGCCAAGAACAACAACAAGAGACCCAGTACTTC.

This clonotype has a handful of counts. V and J are TRBV5-1 and TRBJ2-7; the match to TRBD1 covers 8 bases. The CDR3 length is 13 residues. CDR1 is SGHRS, CDR2 YFSETQ, per germline. V shed 4 bases, J shed 4 bases, and the junction held 4 bases outside the gene matches. CDR3 sequence: CASSDGTGYEQYF. As DNA, the CDR3 is TGCGCCAGCAGCGATGGGACAGGATACGAGCAGTACTTC.

The chain couples TRBV27 to TRBJ1-2; D may be TRBD1 (5 bases). CDR3 length equals 15 residues. V was pared by 5 bases and J by 8 bases, with 21 bases between. Germline V gene data show CDR1 as MNHEY and CDR2 as SMNVEV (reference sequence). CDR3 sequence: CASSPGTNGGYGYTF. The CDR3, as DNA: TGTGCCAGCAGTCCTGGGACGAACGGAGGGTACGGCTACACCTTC.

The chain employs TRBV20-1 and TRBJ1-5; D might be TRBD1 (5 bases). CDR1 is DFQATT and CDR2 is SNEGSKA in the germline V gene (reference sequence). The CDR3 spans 13 residues. Trimming removed 5 bases at V and 1 base at J, with 9 bases between. CDR3 sequence (DNA): TGCAGTGCTTGGACACCAAGCAATCAGCCCCAGCATTTT. It codes for CSAWTPSNQPQHF.

The chain uses TRBV10-3 and TRBJ2-1; 9 bases agree with TRBD2. The germline V gene encodes CDR1 ENHRY and CDR2 SYGVKD. Trimming took 4 bases from V and 9 from J; bases not matched to a gene: 10. This CDR3 comprises 15 residues. CDR3 sequence (DNA): TGTGCCATCAGTGGCTTAGCGGGAGCGAATGGTGAGCAGTTCTTC. Translated: CAISGLAGANGEQFF.

The chain combines TRBV2 with TRBJ2-3; 7 bases align to TRBD2. CDR1 is SNHLY, CDR2 FYNNEI, per germline. Unmatched junction bases numbered 15, after V lost 10 bases and J lost 2 bases. The CDR3 is 16 amino acids. This CDR3 reads CATHTPGTTYTDTQYF. The CDR3 nucleotides are TGTGCCACTCATACCCCCGGGACTACCTACACAGATACGCAGTATTTT.

This clonotype was detected only a few times. The chain couples TRBV20-1 to TRBJ2-3, with D perhaps TRBD1 (5 bases). CDR1 and CDR2 from the germline V gene are DFQATT and SNEGSKA (reference sequence). The V and J ends lost 5 bases and 10 bases respectively, with 16 bases between them. The CDR3 covers 12 residues. This chain's CDR3 is CSALRAKSAQYF. The DNA of the CDR3 is TGCAGTGCTCTCAGGGCCAAGTCAGCGCAGTATTTT.

The V gene is TRBV20-1, the J gene TRBJ1-1; D remains unclear. The CDR3 extends over 15 amino acids. V was cut by 3 bases and J by 1 base, with 15 bases left in between. Germline loops: CDR1 DFQATT, CDR2 SNEGSKA (reference sequence). CDR3 DNA sequence: TGCAGTGCTAGCGAGGGAAGTTTGGGGAACACTGAAGCTTTCTTT. Protein: CSASEGSLGNTEAFF.

This rearrangement joins TRBV6-5 to TRBJ2-4, with a weak D call TRBD2 (6 bases). CDR1 is MNHEY, CDR2 SVGAGI, per germline. Trimming took 5 bases from V and 7 from J, leaving 21 bases between them. This CDR3 region has 16 residues. The CDR3 bases are TGTGCCAGCAGTCCCGCGAGGTTCGGAGGGGAGAACATTCAGTACTTC. This encodes CASSPARFGGENIQYF.

This clonotype has more than one count but fewer than ten. The chain joins TRBV11-2 to TRBJ2-1; D unclear. V was trimmed by 2 bases and J by 0 bases, leaving 11 bases between them. The germline gives CDR1 SGHAT, CDR2 FQNNGV. The CDR3 length is 16 residues. Here the CDR3 DNA reads TGTGCCAGCAGCTTATCGTTGGCAAGCTCCTACAATGAGCAGTTCTTC. Residues: CASSLSLASSYNEQFF.

This sequence joins TRBV6-1 and TRBJ2-5; 7 bases agree with TRBD1. The J call is doubtful: the DNA matches TRBJ2-7 better. Germline CDR1 MNHNS, CDR2 SASEGT. This CDR3 is built from 15 residues. The CDR3: CASSDVQGVPYEQYF. The CDR3 coding sequence is TGTGCCAGCAGTGATGTTCAGGGGGTCCCCTACGAGCAGTACTTC.

This clonotype has a handful of counts. The chain is built from TRBV3-1 and TRBJ2-1; unclear D gene. Germline values: CDR1 LGHDT, CDR2 YNNKEL (reference sequence). With 2 bases removed from V and 9 bases from J, the gap between germline ends came to 8 bases. The CDR3 covers 12 residues. CDR3 sequence reads: CASSQKVAEQFF. Here the CDR3 DNA reads TGTGCCAGCAGCCAAAAGGTTGCTGAGCAGTTCTTC.

Comments on this clonotype: The germline gene is not matched at one end of the junction; a read error may be the cause. The V gene is TRBV4-1, the J gene TRBJ1-6, with a possible D match to TRBD1 (5 bases). Germline V CDR1 and CDR2: MGHRA, YSYEKL. The CDR3 totals 15 residues. The CDR3 sequence is CASSLDSGSSSPPHF. CDR3 nucleotide sequence: TGCGCCAGCAGCCTAGACAGCGGTTCGAGTTCACCCCCCCACTTT.

The chain joins TRBV4-2 to TRBJ2-3; D is possibly TRBD2 (6 bases). This CDR3 has 20 residues. Trimming removed 1 base from V and 0 bases from J, with 23 bases in between. CDR1 LGHNA and CDR2 YNFKEQ come from the germline V gene. CDR3 sequence: CASSQAIPGVDVFSTDTQYF. Written as DNA, the CDR3 is TGTGCCAGCAGCCAAGCTATTCCGGGAGTGGATGTATTTAGCACAGATACGCAGTATTTT.